This T cell receptor beta chain was identified in a study of cytotoxic CD8 clonotypes in ibrutinib-treated CLL. Study-level background: Recorded responses included about 25 partial and 2 complete; following median around 73 months, approximately 14 stayed remitted and roughly 12 progressed.

In germline, CDR1 is SNHLY, CDR2 FYNNEI. Trimming removed 8 bases at V and 5 bases at J, with 13 bases between. This CDR3 comprises 12 residues. The data were produced by immunoSEQ multiplex PCR, yet TCRdb's version contains in-frame clones alone and is incomplete. Of about 300,000 clones detected, more than 70% appear once; the ten largest clones hold roughly 5.7%. Sequences were derived from PBMCs, sampled at disease progression, from a patient treated with ibrutinib. The genes are TRBV2 and TRBJ2-7, with D perhaps given as TRBD1 or TRBD2 (6 bases each). This TCR was recovered from a human donor with chronic lymphocytic leukemia. The DNA of the CDR3 is TGTGCCAGCGGGAACGGGGGCAACGAGCAGTACTTC. Protein product: CASGNGGNEQYF.